Shown below are 2 T cell receptor beta chains from a single sample sequenced in a study of cytomegalovirus exposure and HLA in healthy donors. Primers for the PCR totalled 60 Vbeta and 13 Jbeta. Assay: immunoSEQ multiplex PCR; the TCRdb copy retains only in-frame clones and omits some. The data hold fewer than 120,000 clones, with about 86% observed a single time. The sequenced material came from PBMCs. The receptors originated from a middle-aged man in good health and CMV-seronegative.

The CDR3, as DNA: TGTGCCAGCAGCCGGGAAGGGGGTAGCGGGGCCTACGAGCAGTACTTC. This gives the protein CASSREGGSGAYEQYF. The chain uses TRBV5-4 and TRBJ2-7, with 8 nucleotides matching TRBD2. The germline V gene encodes CDR1 SGHNT and CDR2 YYREEE (reference sequence). The length of the CDR3 is 16 residues. Trimming at V came to 4 bases and at J to 2 bases, leaving 11 bases not matched to a gene.

J is TRBJ2-5 and V is TRBV7-6; 7 nucleotides line up with TRBD2. CDR3 length: 15 amino acids. Unmatched junction bases numbered 11, after V lost 1 base and J lost 9 bases. The V gene's germline CDR1 is SGHVS and CDR2 FNYEAQ. CDR3 sequence: CASSLVGTIGDAQYF. In DNA, the CDR3 is TGTGCCAGCAGCTTAGTTGGGACTATTGGGGATGCCCAGTACTTC. Together with reference TRBV7-6 and TRBJ2-5, the CDR3 gives the full variable domain: GAGVSQSPRYKVTKRGQDVALRCDPISGHVSLYWYRQALGQGPEFLTYFNYEAQQDKSGLPNDRFSAERPEGSISTLTIQRTEQRDSAMYRCASSLVGTIGDAQYFGPGTRLLVL.